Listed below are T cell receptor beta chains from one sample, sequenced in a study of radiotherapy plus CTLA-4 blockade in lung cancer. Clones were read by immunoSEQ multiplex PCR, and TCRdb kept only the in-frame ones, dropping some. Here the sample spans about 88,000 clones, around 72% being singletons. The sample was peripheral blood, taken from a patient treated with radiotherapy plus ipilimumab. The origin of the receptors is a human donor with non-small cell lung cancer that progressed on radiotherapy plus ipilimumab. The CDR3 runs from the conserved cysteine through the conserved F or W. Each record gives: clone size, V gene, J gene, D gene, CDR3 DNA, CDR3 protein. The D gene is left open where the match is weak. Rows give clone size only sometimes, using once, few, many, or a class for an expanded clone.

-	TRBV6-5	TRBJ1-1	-	TGTGCCAGCAGTCTCATGGGGGGCACTGAAGCTTTCTTT	CASSLMGGTEAFF
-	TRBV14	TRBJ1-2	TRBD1	TGTGCCAGCAGCCAATGGACAGGGGGCAACTATGGCTACACCTTC	CASSQWTGGNYGYTF
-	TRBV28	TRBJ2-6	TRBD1	TGTGCCAGCAGTTTAAGAAGGACAGGGTCGACTGGGGCCAACGTCCTGACTTTC	CASSLRRTGSTGANVLTF
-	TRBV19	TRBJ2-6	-	TGTGCCAGTAGTATACACTCTGGGGCCAACGTCCTGACTTTC	CASSIHSGANVLTF
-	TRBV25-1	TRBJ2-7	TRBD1	TGTGCCAGCAGTTTAGCCGGGACAGCCTCCTACGAGCAGTACTTC	CASSLAGTASYEQYF
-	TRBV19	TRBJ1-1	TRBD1	TGTGCCAGTAGTAGACAGGGACCGAACACTGAAGCTTTCTTT	CASSRQGPNTEAFF
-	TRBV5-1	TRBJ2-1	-	TGCGCCAGCAGTGGCGGGGCCTGGGGAAATGAGCAGTTCTTC	CASSGGAWGNEQFF
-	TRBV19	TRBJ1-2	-	TGTGCCAGTAGTATGCGGGGGGATTATGGCTACACCTTC	CASSMRGDYGYTF
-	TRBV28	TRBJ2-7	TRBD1	TGTGCCAGCAGTTTCGGGCAGGGGGCGCGGGGGCAGTACTTC	CASSFGQGARGQYF
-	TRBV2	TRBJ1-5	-	TGTGCCAGCATGGGACCCGATCAGCCCCAGCATTTT	CASMGPDQPQHF
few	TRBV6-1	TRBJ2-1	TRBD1	TGTGCCAGCAGCTACGGACAGGGTTACAATGAGCAGTTCTTC	CASSYGQGYNEQFF
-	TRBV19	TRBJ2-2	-	TGTGCCAGTAGTAGTCTCACCGGGGAGCTGTTTTTT	CASSSLTGELFF
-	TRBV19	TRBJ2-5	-	TGTGCCAGCGGGAAGTCGGGGCAAGAGACCCAGTACTTC	CASGKSGQETQYF
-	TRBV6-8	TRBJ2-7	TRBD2	TGTGCCAGCAGCCGGGCGGGTAGCGGGGCCTACGAGCAGTACTTC	CASSRAGSGAYEQYF
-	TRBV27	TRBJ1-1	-	TGTGCCAGCAGTTTCTTAGGAGGGCGCACTGAAGCTTTCTTT	CASSFLGGRTEAFF
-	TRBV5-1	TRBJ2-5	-	TGCGCCAGCAGCCCGTCCGGGGGCCCCCAAGAGACCCAGTACTTC	CASSPSGGPQETQYF
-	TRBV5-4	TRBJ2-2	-	TGTGCCAGCAGCGCGACTTGGAGAGGGACGAACACCGGGGAGCTGTTTTTT	CASSATWRGTNTGELFF
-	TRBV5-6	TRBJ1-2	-	TGTGCCAGCAGCTTGGTGAACTATGGCTACACCTTC	CASSLVNYGYTF
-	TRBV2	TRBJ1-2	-	TGTGCCAGCAGTCCTACAGGACTTGGCTATGGCTACACCTTC	CASSPTGLGYGYTF
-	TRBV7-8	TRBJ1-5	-	TGTGCCAGCAGCTTAGACGCCGGGAATCAGCCCCAGCATTTT	CASSLDAGNQPQHF
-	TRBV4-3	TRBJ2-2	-	TGCGCCAGCAGCCAAGACCCAAGCAATAGGGCCGGGGAGCTGTTTTTT	CASSQDPSNRAGELFF
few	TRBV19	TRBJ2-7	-	TGTGCCAGTAGTGTACAGGGACTTGCCTACGAGCAGTACTTC	CASSVQGLAYEQYF
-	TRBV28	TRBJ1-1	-	TGTGCCACCTTTTCCCGGAGGATCCCTGAAGCTTTCTTT	CATFSRRIPEAFF
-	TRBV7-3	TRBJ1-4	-	TGTGCCAGCAGCCCCCAGTCGGGTCCTAATGAAAAACTGTTTTTT	CASSPQSGPNEKLFF
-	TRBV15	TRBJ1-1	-	TGTGCCACCAGCAGGGGGGGCAGGGAGGGTGAAGCTTTCTTT	CATSRGGREGEAFF
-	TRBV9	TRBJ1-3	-	TGTGCCAGCAGCGTAGGGTCGGCCAGGGAGAGAAACACCATATATTTT	CASSVGSARERNTIYF
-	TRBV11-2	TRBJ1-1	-	TGTGCCAGCACCCCTATAAAAGGCCCGAACACTGAAGCTTTCTTT	CASTPIKGPNTEAFF
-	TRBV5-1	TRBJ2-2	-	TGCGCCAGCAGCTTGCCTTCGAGTACCGGGGAGCTGTTTTTT	CASSLPSSTGELFF
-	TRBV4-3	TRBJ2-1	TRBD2	TGCGCCAGCAGCCAAGATAGTAGGCTAGCGGGGGGTGAGCAGTTCTTC	CASSQDSRLAGGEQFF
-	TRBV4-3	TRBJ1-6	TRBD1	TGCGCCAGCAGCCCCACCTTGGGACAGGGGGGAAATAATTCACCCCTCCACTTT	CASSPTLGQGGNNSPLHF
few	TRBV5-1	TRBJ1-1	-	TGCGCCAGCAGGGTAACAGGGACGAACACTGAAGCTTTCTTT	CASRVTGTNTEAFF
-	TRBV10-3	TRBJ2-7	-	TGTGCCATCAATCCGGGACATGGCTCCTACGAGCAGTACTTC	CAINPGHGSYEQYF
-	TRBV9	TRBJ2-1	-	TGTGCCAGCAGCGTAGATGAGGGATCCTACAATGAGCAGTTCTTC	CASSVDEGSYNEQFF
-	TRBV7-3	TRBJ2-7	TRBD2	TGTGCCAGCAGACTGGGGGGACTAGACAGTGACGAGCAGTACTTC	CASRLGGLDSDEQYF
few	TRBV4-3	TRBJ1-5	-	TGCGCCAGCAGCCAGGGCAATCAGCCCCAGCATTTT	CASSQGNQPQHF
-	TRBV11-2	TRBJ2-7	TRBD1	TGTGCCAGCAGCTCGGGACAGAACTACGAGCAGTACTTC	CASSSGQNYEQYF
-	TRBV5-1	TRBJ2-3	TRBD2	TGCGCCAGCAGTCCGGGACTAGCGGAATACACAGATACGCAGTATTTT	CASSPGLAEYTDTQYF
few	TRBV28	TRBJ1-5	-	TGTGCCAGCAGTTGGCCGACGTGGGACCGAGAGGGCAATCAGCCCCAGCATTTT	CASSWPTWDREGNQPQHF
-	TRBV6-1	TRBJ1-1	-	TGTGCCAGCAGTGAAAGGCCGGGGAGGACTGAAGCTTTCTTT	CASSERPGRTEAFF
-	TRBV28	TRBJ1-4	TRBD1	TGTGCCAGCAGCTTTTTGACAGGGGGCACTGAAAAACTGTTTTTT	CASSFLTGGTEKLFF
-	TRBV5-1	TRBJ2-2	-	TGCGCCAGCAGCTCCCAGGGAGGTACCGGGGAGCTGTTTTTT	CASSSQGGTGELFF